The 20 T cell receptor beta chains presented below share a single source sample, sequenced in a study of response to subunit inactivated influenza vaccine (dated by TCRdb to the late 2010s). Preparation of the library involved RT-PCR. The sequencer was an Illumina HiSeq 2500. TCRdb's own reprocessing of the public reads used fastp at Q25 and MiXCR and kept productive beta chains. Merged by CDR3 protein, the rows form single entries marked with the most common genes and DNA. Within this sample are about 650,000 distinct CDR3 sequences, with about 15% of them counted one time only. Of the sample, 7.6% is held by the ten largest clones. Sequences were derived from PBMCs from blood, sampled around 14 days before vaccination. These receptors came from a man aged 45-65 years who received an inactivated influenza vaccine. Donor details come from another sample of the same person, matched by shared clones.

This clonotype was observed a handful of times. The rearrangement links TRBV12-3 or TRBV12-4 to TRBJ1-3, with 7 bases identical to TRBD1. CDR3 size: 16 residues. With 5 bases clipped from V and 2 bases from J, the junction kept 9 bases outside the gene matches. The CDR3 region has the DNA TGTGCCAGCAGTCACAGGGACAGCCGGCCTGGAAACACCATATATTTT. It yields the protein CASSHRDSRPGNTIYF.

In its sample, this clonotype was seen many times. The chain links TRBV10-1 to TRBJ2-7; 10 nucleotides agree with TRBD2. The germline gives CDR1 WNHNN, CDR2 SYGVQD (reference sequence). V lost 3 bases, J lost 3 bases, and 2 bases stayed unmatched. The length of the CDR3 is 14 residues. The CDR3 DNA sequence: TGCGCCAGCAGTGATGGGACTAGCGTCTACGAGCAGTACTTC. Translation gives CASSDGTSVYEQYF.

This clonotype showed up just a few times. V gene TRBV6-1 combines with J gene TRBJ1-2; D remains unclear. The CDR3 runs to 12 residues. Per the germline V gene, CDR1 is MNHNS and CDR2 is SASEGT. V gave up 4 bases and J gave up 2 bases, with 5 bases separating them. In DNA form, the CDR3 reads TGTGCCAGCAGTGCCGTGAACTATGGCTACACCTTC. It encodes CASSAVNYGYTF.

V gene TRBV7-2 combines with J gene TRBJ2-5, with D tentatively TRBD2 (6 bases). Germline V gene sequence: CDR1 SGHTA, CDR2 FQGNSA. The CDR3 loop spans 16 amino acids. The V and J ends lost 2 bases and 7 bases respectively, with 20 bases between them. CDR3 region: CASSLLSVGTGGTQYF. The DNA of the CDR3 is TGTGCCAGCAGCTTACTCTCGGTCGGTACCGGGGGGACCCAGTACTTC. The variable domain in full, with the rest retrieved from reference TRBV7-2 and TRBJ2-5, is GAGVSQSPSNKVTEKGKDVELRCDPISGHTALYWYRQSLGQGLEFLIYFQGNSAPDKSGLPSDRFSAERTGGSVSTLTIQRTQQEDSAVYLCASSLLSVGTGGTQYFGPGTRLLVL.

This clonotype was detected only a few times. This chain links TRBV7-9 with TRBJ2-2; D may be TRBD2 (6 bases). V lost 2 bases and J lost 3, with 10 bases in between. This CDR3 is built from 15 residues. Per the germline V gene, CDR1 is SEHNR and CDR2 is FQNEAQ (reference sequence). The CDR3 is CASSLSRDYTGELFF. CDR3 DNA: TGTGCCAGCAGCTTAAGCAGGGACTACACCGGGGAGCTGTTTTTT.

This clonotype came up a few times. The chain uses TRBV6-5 and TRBJ1-2; 7 positions match TRBD1. Trimming removed 7 bases from V and 4 bases from J; junction bases left unmatched: 15. The CDR3 is 16 amino acids. CDR1 is MNHEY and CDR2 is SVGAGI in the germline V gene. The chain's CDR3 is CASISLWRGPGYGYTF. CDR3 coding DNA: TGTGCCAGCATTTCCCTCTGGAGGGGGCCAGGCTATGGCTACACCTTC.

V and J are TRBV27 and TRBJ1-1, with 10 bases matching TRBD1. Trimming cost V 2 bases and J 3 bases; bases outside gene matches: 3. The CDR3 runs to 15 residues. The germline V gene has CDR1 MNHEY and CDR2 SMNVEV (reference sequence). The CDR3 sequence is CASSLLGQGDTEAFF. In nucleotides, the CDR3 is TGTGCCAGCAGTTTACTAGGACAGGGGGACACTGAAGCTTTCTTT.

The chain couples TRBV6-1 to TRBJ2-5; 8 nucleotides match TRBD1. The germline CDR1 and CDR2 sequences are MNHNS and SASEGT. V was pared by 3 bases and J by 5 bases, with 11 bases of the junction left unmatched. This CDR3 comprises 16 residues. The CDR3 DNA sequence: TGTGCCAGCAGTGAGGACAGGGATCGGATGGTGGAGACCCAGTACTTC. Its translation is CASSEDRDRMVETQYF.

With respect to this clonotype: At one end the junction does not follow the germline gene, possibly because of a read error. The chain is built from TRBV6-1 and TRBJ2-7; D gene ambiguous. From germline, CDR1 is MNHNS and CDR2 SASEGT. The CDR3 contains 11 residues. The CDR3 DNA sequence: TGTGCCAACAGTGAAGCGAGCGAGCAGTACTTC. As protein: CANSEASEQYF.

Turning to this clonotype: Possible read error: a much larger clone is one base away. This chain links TRBV5-1 with TRBJ2-1; TRBD2 might be the D (6 bases). The germline V and J ends were trimmed by 2 bases and 8 bases, with 17 bases remaining between them. This CDR3 comprises 15 residues. Germline values: CDR1 SGHRS, CDR2 YFSETQ. CDR3 amino acids: CASSFTGGMGDEQFF. The CDR3 DNA reads TGCGCCAGCAGCTTTACGGGCGGGATGGGGGATGAGCAGTTCTTC.

This clonotype was seen a handful of times. DNA for the CDR3: TGTGCCAGCAGCTTTAGGATCACCGGGGAGCTGTTTTTT. This gives the protein CASSFRITGELFF. The chain is built from TRBV7-8 and TRBJ2-2; no reliable D call. Germline CDR1 is SGHVS and CDR2 is FQNEAQ. The V end was cut by 3 bases, the J end by 4 bases, with 6 bases between. The CDR3 runs to 13 residues.

The chain joins TRBV9 to TRBJ2-1; D uncertain. Trimming shortened V by 0 bases and J by 9 bases, and 10 bases separated the two germline ends. The CDR3 runs to 13 residues. Germline V gives CDR1 SGDLS, CDR2 YYNGEE. For the CDR3, the DNA is TGTGCCAGCAGCGTAGATAGGGATACTGAGCAGTTCTTC. The encoded protein is CASSVDRDTEQFF.

The chain combines TRBV7-8 with TRBJ2-1; 9 bases are shared with TRBD2. CDR3 length equals 15 residues. After removal of 6 bases from V and 3 bases from J, the junction contained 6 bases not matched to a gene. Looked up from germline, CDR1 is SGHVS and CDR2 is FQNEAQ. CDR3 bases: TGTGCCAGCAGAGATTTAGCGGGAGTCTACAATGAGCAGTTCTTC. This sequence encodes CASRDLAGVYNEQFF.

This clonotype was detected only a few times. The rearrangement uses TRBV25-1 and TRBJ1-1, with D perhaps matching TRBD1 (5 bases). Per germline, CDR1 MGHDK and CDR2 SYGVNS. V shed 7 bases and J shed 7 bases, with 10 bases lying between them. The CDR3 extends over 11 amino acids. The CDR3 coding sequence is TGTGCCAGCACCGAGGGGTATGAAGCTTTCTTT. Translating it yields CASTEGYEAFF.

This clonotype was counted at least ten times. The V and J genes are TRBV20-1 and TRBJ2-3, with TRBD2 matching 7 bases. The germline CDR1 and CDR2 sequences are DFQATT and SNEGSKA (reference sequence). J lost 1 base, V lost 5 bases, and 3 bases had no gene match. This CDR3 has 13 residues. In DNA, the CDR3 is TGCAGTGCTCAAACTAGCGGCACAGATACGCAGTATTTT. Its translation is CSAQTSGTDTQYF.

This CDR3 reads CASSQVTTAEQFF. The CDR3 coding sequence is TGTGCCAGCAGCCAAGTCACGACAGCAGAGCAGTTCTTC. The chain carries TRBV3-1 and TRBJ2-1, with D possibly being TRBD1 (5 bases). The CDR3 is 13 amino acids. The germline gives CDR1 LGHDT, CDR2 YNNKEL (reference sequence). The germline V and J ends were trimmed by 1 base and 10 bases, with 11 bases remaining between them.

This clonotype was found a few times. The chain is built from TRBV11-2 and TRBJ1-6; no definite D call. The CDR3 is 13 amino acids. Per the germline V gene, CDR1 is SGHAT and CDR2 is FQNNGV. Trimming removed 1 base at V and 18 bases at J, with 16 bases between. For the CDR3, the DNA is TGTGCCAGCAGCTTAGGCCCTCGGGTCCCAGACCACTTT. The encoded protein is CASSLGPRVPDHF.

This clonotype was found many times. The CDR3: CASLEGPLNEQFF. The CDR3 DNA sequence: TGTGCCAGCCTGGAAGGACCTCTAAATGAGCAGTTCTTC. The chain uses TRBV7-8 and TRBJ2-1; no reliable D call. Germline V CDR1 and CDR2: SGHVS, FQNEAQ. V was clipped by 8 bases and J by 7 bases, with 15 bases between them. This CDR3 spans 13 amino acids.

This clonotype came up many times. The chain employs TRBV3-1 and TRBJ2-1, with D perhaps matching TRBD2 (6 bases). The CDR3 length is 15 residues. Germline V gene sequence: CDR1 LGHDT, CDR2 YNNKEL (reference sequence). V lost 0 bases and J lost 6, with 12 bases in between. CDR3 residues: CASSQDPSAFNEQFF. The CDR3 DNA reads TGTGCCAGCAGCCAAGACCCTAGCGCCTTCAATGAGCAGTTCTTC.

CDR3 region: CAWSIDSYNSPLHF. The CDR3 coding sequence is TGTGCCTGGAGTATCGACTCCTATAATTCACCCCTCCACTTT. The rearrangement joins TRBV30 to TRBJ1-6; D not resolved. The germline CDR1 and CDR2 sequences are GTSNPN and SVGIG (reference sequence). Between the trimmed V and J ends, which lost 2 bases and 0 bases, there was a span of 5 bases. CDR3 length: 14 amino acids.